These 25 T cell receptor beta chains were all obtained from the same sample, sequenced in a study of identical twins. TCRdb re-analysed the 5' RACE reads in MiXCR, keeping a single row per CDR3 protein. The sample yields just over 450,000 distinct CDR3 sequences, 12% to 15% seen once. The data were also submitted as part of a second study, on yellow fever vaccine responses in identical twins.

Specimen: CD4+ T cells sorted from blood. Receptor source: a woman aged 18 to 35 in good health.

The rearrangement links TRBV30 to TRBJ2-7; 11 bases map to TRBD1. The CDR3 has 12 residues. The germline V gene encodes CDR1 GTSNPN and CDR2 SVGIG (reference sequence). The trim removed 5 bases at V and 7 bases at J, leaving 4 bases unmatched. The DNA for the CDR3 is TGTGCCTGGGGACAGGGGGCAGGGGAGCAGTACTTC. Protein product: CAWGQGAGEQYF.

V gene TRBV20-1 combines with J gene TRBJ2-1, with a possible D match to TRBD2 (6 bases). CDR1 is DFQATT and CDR2 is SNEGSKA in the germline V gene (reference sequence). V was trimmed by 6 bases and J by 3 bases, leaving 15 bases between them. This CDR3 comprises 14 residues. This chain's CDR3 is CSAGPGLRYNEQFF. The CDR3 bases are TGCAGTGCAGGGCCGGGACTCCGCTACAATGAGCAGTTCTTC.

Only a few counts were recorded for this clonotype. The chain joins TRBV28 to TRBJ2-2, with D uncertain. This CDR3 is 16 amino acids long. Trimming left V 2 bases short and J 0 bases short, with 10 bases between. CDR1 and CDR2 from the germline V gene are MDHEN and SYDVKM. The CDR3 sequence: CASSLPTSANTGELFF. The CDR3 coding sequence is TGTGCCAGCAGTTTACCTACAAGCGCGAACACCGGGGAGCTGTTTTTT.

This clonotype has more than one count but fewer than ten. The gene calls are TRBV20-1 and TRBJ2-1; D is unclear. The CDR3 has 11 amino acids. The V end lost 3 bases, the J end lost 6 bases, and 6 bases lay between the germline ends. Looked up from germline, CDR1 is DFQATT and CDR2 is SNEGSKA (reference sequence). CDR3 DNA: TGCAGTGCTAGTTCCGGCAATGAGCAGTTCTTC. Its translation: CSASSGNEQFF.

This clonotype was counted a few times. The chain carries TRBV2 and TRBJ2-2, with 7 nucleotides matching TRBD2. Looked up from germline, CDR1 is SNHLY and CDR2 is FYNNEI. The CDR3 extends over 16 amino acids. V gave up 8 bases and J gave up 1 base; unmatched junction bases: 10. CDR3 bases: TGTGCCAGCGGTACGGGCAGCGGGAAGAACACCGGGGAGCTGTTTTTT. As protein: CASGTGSGKNTGELFF.

The rearrangement joins TRBV4-3 to TRBJ2-5; perhaps TRBD2 as D (5 bases). In germline, CDR1 is LGHNA, CDR2 YSLEER. This CDR3 has 15 amino acids. With 0 bases removed from V and 4 bases from J, the gap between germline ends came to 12 bases. The CDR3: CASSQELLAGETQYF. In DNA form, the CDR3 reads TGCGCCAGCAGCCAAGAGTTGTTGGCGGGAGAGACCCAGTACTTC.

The chain carries TRBV27 and TRBJ2-1, with TRBD2 as a possible D gene (6 bases). CDR3 size: 15 residues. The germline V gene encodes CDR1 MNHEY and CDR2 SMNVEV (reference sequence). Trimming removed 7 bases from V and 5 bases from J, with 18 bases in between. The CDR3 here is CASNGIGRLDNEQFF. DNA for the CDR3: TGTGCCAGCAATGGGATAGGGAGGCTAGACAATGAGCAGTTCTTC.

The rearrangement joins TRBV11-2 to TRBJ2-5; D may be TRBD1 (6 bases). From germline, CDR1 is SGHAT and CDR2 FQNNGV. The V end was cut by 2 bases, the J end by 4 bases, with 17 bases between. The CDR3 has 16 residues. The CDR3 nucleotides read TGTGCCAGCAGCTTAAGTATTCTGTGGGGGCGAGAGACCCAGTACTTC. This sequence encodes CASSLSILWGRETQYF.

This clonotype was seen a few times. The gene calls are TRBV6-1 and TRBJ2-7; 13 bases are shared with TRBD2. Losses at the gene ends were 4 bases for V and 9 bases for J; bases not matched to a gene: 9. The CDR3 runs 15 residues. CDR1 and CDR2 from the germline V gene are MNHNS and SASEGT. CDR3 nucleotides: TGTGCCAGCAGTGCCCCCGGGACTAGCGGGAAGGTGCAGTACTTC. This sequence encodes CASSAPGTSGKVQYF.

The V and J genes are TRBV5-1 and TRBJ2-5; 9 positions match TRBD2. J was trimmed by 4 bases and V by 1 base; bases with no gene match: 2. CDR1 is SGHRS and CDR2 is YFSETQ in the germline V gene. CDR3 length equals 14 residues. CDR3 region: CASSLKAGGETQYF. The DNA of the CDR3 is TGCGCCAGCAGCTTGAAAGCGGGAGGAGAGACCCAGTACTTC.

In its sample, this clonotype was seen a few times. Here the CDR3 reads CASRGTYTYEQYF. CDR3 DNA: TGTGCCAGCAGAGGGACATATACCTACGAGCAGTACTTC. J is TRBJ2-7 and V is TRBV12-3 or TRBV12-4; D is perhaps TRBD1 (6 bases). Trimming stripped 6 bases from V and 2 bases from J, with 11 bases between. The CDR3 loop spans 13 amino acids.

The V call is TRBV24-1, the J call TRBJ2-7, with D perhaps matching TRBD1 or TRBD2 (5 bases each). The CDR3 length is 16 residues. Trimming left V 4 bases short and J 0 bases short, with 15 bases between. CDR1 KGHDR and CDR2 SFDVKD come from the germline V gene. In DNA, the CDR3 is TGTGCCACCAGTGACCCCGGGACGGGAAGCTCCTACGAGCAGTACTTC. Amino acid sequence: CATSDPGTGSSYEQYF.

This rearrangement joins TRBV7-2 to TRBJ2-2; 10 bases fit TRBD2. The J segment lost 5 bases and the V segment lost 2 bases, leaving 5 bases of the junction unmatched. Germline CDR1 and CDR2: SGHTA and FQGNSA. This CDR3 has 16 amino acids. The CDR3 here is CASSLRTSGQTGELFF. CDR3 DNA: TGTGCCAGCAGCTTAAGGACTAGCGGCCAGACCGGGGAGCTGTTTTTT.

The chain uses TRBV7-2 and TRBJ2-2; 7 bases map to TRBD1. Germline V lookup: CDR1 SGHTA, CDR2 FQGNSA. V shed 6 bases and J 7 bases; nucleotides not matched to a gene: 8. CDR3 length: 14 amino acids. DNA for the CDR3: TGTGCCAGCAGTAACAGGGGAAAAGGCGGGGAGCTGTTTTTT. Protein product: CASSNRGKGGELFF.

The rearrangement links TRBV3-1 to TRBJ2-7; D unresolved. This CDR3 spans 12 amino acids. V was trimmed by 0 bases and J by 7 bases, leaving 7 bases between them. The germline V gene has CDR1 LGHDT and CDR2 YNNKEL (reference sequence). In DNA, the CDR3 is TGTGCCAGCAGCCAAGAACGTGGGGAGCAGTACTTC. Amino acid sequence: CASSQERGEQYF.

This clonotype was seen only a few times. An end of the junction differs from the germline gene, which may be a read error. The rearrangement links TRBV6-2 or TRBV6-3 to TRBJ2-3; D gene unclear. The germline gives CDR1 MNHEY, CDR2 SVGEGT. The CDR3 extends over 16 amino acids. CDR3 nucleotides: TGTGCCGGCAGCCGCGGTTCGAACTTGGTGACAGATACGCAGTATTTT. Protein sequence: CAGSRGSNLVTDTQYF.

Only a few counts were recorded for this clonotype. The chain has TRBV7-3 and TRBJ2-2, with a possible D match to TRBD1 (6 bases). This CDR3 has 15 amino acids. Per the germline V gene, CDR1 is SGHTA and CDR2 is FQGTGA. Between the trimmed V and J ends, which lost 4 bases and 5 bases, there was a span of 14 bases. CDR3 protein: CASSSEVTGTGELFF. Here the CDR3 DNA reads TGTGCCAGCAGCTCGGAGGTTACAGGGACCGGGGAGCTGTTTTTT.

The V gene is TRBV18, the J gene TRBJ2-6, with 12 bases aligning to TRBD2. CDR1 and CDR2 (germline): KGHSH, LQKENI. After removal of 1 base from V and 0 bases from J, the junction contained 1 base not matched to a gene. CDR3 length: 18 residues. The CDR3 protein is CASSPRLAGDSGANVLTF. CDR3 bases: TGTGCCAGCTCACCACGACTAGCGGGGGACTCTGGGGCCAACGTCCTGACTTTC.

The rearrangement links TRBV6-1 to TRBJ2-7; TRBD2 matches at 9 bases. The V gene end was trimmed by 4 bases and the J gene end by 2 bases; junction bases not matched to a gene: 6. CDR3 length: 15 amino acids. Germline CDR1 is MNHNS and CDR2 is SASEGT. The CDR3 sequence: CASSAPSGITYEQYF. The CDR3 DNA reads TGTGCCAGCAGTGCCCCTAGCGGGATTACCTACGAGCAGTACTTC.

This clonotype has more than one count but fewer than ten. The V and J genes are TRBV7-9 and TRBJ2-1; TRBD2 aligns across 8 bases. V lost 6 bases to trimming and J lost 0 bases; unmatched junction nucleotides: 16. Germline lookup yields CDR1 SEHNR and CDR2 FQNEAQ (reference sequence). This CDR3 is 19 amino acids long. CDR3 DNA: TGTGCCAGCAGTTCCCACCGGCCCGCGCTAGCGGGCTCCTACAATGAGCAGTTCTTC. Encoded protein: CASSSHRPALAGSYNEQFF. Based on the CDR3 plus reference TRBV7-9 and TRBJ2-1, the full variable domain is DTGVSQNPRHKITKRGQNVTFRCDPISEHNRLYWYRQTLGQGPEFLTYFQNEAQLEKSRLLSDRFSAERPKGSFSTLEIQRTEQGDSAMYLCASSSHRPALAGSYNEQFFGPGTRLTVL.

The rearrangement joins TRBV14 to TRBJ2-3; D is ambiguous. The germline V and J ends were trimmed by 4 bases and 5 bases, with 7 bases remaining between them. Germline assignment: CDR1 SGHDN and CDR2 FVKESK. The CDR3 length is 12 residues. CDR3 coding DNA: TGTGCCAGCAGCCGGAATATAGATACGCAGTATTTT. Amino acids: CASSRNIDTQYF.

The rearrangement links TRBV29-1 to TRBJ2-3; 12 bases agree with TRBD2. Germline V lookup: CDR1 SQVTM, CDR2 ANQGSEA. The CDR3 contains 15 residues. After removal of 7 bases from V and 4 bases from J, the junction contained 9 bases not matched to a gene. This CDR3 reads CSGVRLAGAPDTQYF. In DNA form, the CDR3 reads TGCAGCGGGGTCCGACTAGCGGGAGCCCCAGATACGCAGTATTTT.

The genes are TRBV28 and TRBJ2-7, with 9 positions matching TRBD2. This CDR3 is 15 amino acids long. The germline V gene has CDR1 MDHEN and CDR2 SYDVKM. The V gene end was trimmed by 6 bases and the J gene end by 4 bases; junction bases not matched to a gene: 10. CDR3: CASRPRLAAAYEQYF. The CDR3 DNA sequence: TGTGCCAGCAGACCTAGACTAGCGGCAGCTTACGAGCAGTACTTC.

A few counts support this clonotype. The chain recombines TRBV28 with TRBJ2-1; D gene uncertain. Germline CDR1 is MDHEN and CDR2 is SYDVKM. The CDR3 covers 11 residues. The V gene lost 4 bases and the J gene lost 8 bases, with 6 bases spanning the gap. The CDR3 DNA follows: TGTGCCAGCAGTTGGGAAGATGAGCAGTTCTTC. Translated, it gives CASSWEDEQFF.

This clonotype was detected only a few times. V is TRBV12-3 or TRBV12-4 and J is TRBJ1-2, with a weak D call TRBD1 (5 bases). The CDR3 runs 12 residues. Trimming stripped 7 bases from V and 5 bases from J, with 11 bases between. The CDR3 spells CASTREGYGYTF. For the CDR3, the DNA is TGTGCCAGCACCAGGGAAGGATATGGCTACACCTTC.